A single sample is the source of the 25 T cell receptor beta chains below, sequenced in a study of OX40 agonist ivuxolimab in advanced cancers. This table comes from immunoSEQ multiplex PCR, and its TCRdb copy is limited to in-frame clones, with some not included. The repertoire includes 60,000 to 65,000 clones, 75% to 95% of them detected once, and around 0.42% sits in the top ten. Here the sequenced sample was CD4+ or CD8+ T cells sorted from blood, taken in a trial of the OX40 agonist ivuxolimab. These receptors came from an adult with an advanced solid tumor such as melanoma, head and neck, liver or kidney cancer.

This clone is a singleton in its sample. The chain is built from TRBV25-1 and TRBJ2-3; no clear D gene. V shed 5 bases and J shed 0 bases, with 12 bases lying between them. The CDR3 loop spans 15 amino acids. CDR1 is MGHDK and CDR2 is SYGVNS in the germline V gene. The CDR3 reads CASSPPSVSTDTQYF. In DNA form, the CDR3 reads TGTGCCAGCAGTCCCCCCAGCGTTAGCACAGATACGCAGTATTTT.

The chain uses TRBV15 and TRBJ1-4; unclear D gene. V was pared by 3 bases and J by 10 bases, with 12 bases between. The CDR3 extends over 13 amino acids. Germline CDR1 and CDR2: LNHNV and YYDKDF (reference sequence). The CDR3 coding sequence is TGTGCCACCAGCAGCTACGGAGAGGGAAAACTGTTTTTT. This encodes CATSSYGEGKLFF.

The CDR3 DNA reads as TGTGCCAGCAGTGTTCGGGGTCAGGGTGTCTCCGAAAAACTGTTTTTT. It translates to CASSVRGQGVSEKLFF. The J gene is TRBJ1-4, the V gene TRBV6-1, with a weak D call TRBD1 (5 bases). The CDR3 length is 16 residues. Germline V gene data show CDR1 as MNHNS and CDR2 as SASEGT. V lost 4 bases and J 8 bases, leaving 20 bases between the germline ends.

In nucleotides, the CDR3 is TGTGCCAGCAGTGATCAGAGGAACACTGAAGCTTTCTTT. It translates to CASSDQRNTEAFF. The chain couples TRBV6-4 to TRBJ1-1; D ambiguous. Per germline, CDR1 MRHNA and CDR2 SNTAGT. The CDR3 covers 13 residues. With 3 bases removed from V and 1 base from J, the gap between germline ends came to 6 bases.

The V call is TRBV9, the J call TRBJ1-2, with TRBD1 matching over 8 bases. The junction had 12 bases not matched to a gene; V was cut back by 0 bases and J by 8 bases. There are 16 residues in the CDR3. Germline assignment: CDR1 SGDLS and CDR2 YYNGEE. CDR3 sequence reads: CASSVAFGQGFRGYTF. The CDR3 bases are TGTGCCAGCAGCGTAGCTTTTGGACAGGGATTTCGCGGCTACACCTTC.

The chain recombines TRBV15 with TRBJ1-2; the D is unclear. CDR3 length: 12 amino acids. With 4 bases removed from V and 3 bases from J, the gap between germline ends came to 6 bases. CDR1 is LNHNV, CDR2 YYDKDF, per germline (reference sequence). CDR3 nucleotides: TGTGCCACCAGCAATAGGGACTATGGCTACACCTTC. Amino acid sequence: CATSNRDYGYTF.

The gene calls are TRBV19 and TRBJ1-2; D is ambiguous. Germline V CDR1 and CDR2: LNHDA, SQIVND (reference sequence). The CDR3 totals 13 residues. The V gene lost 8 bases and the J gene lost 2 bases, with 12 bases spanning the gap. CDR3 loop: CASAPDGNYGYTF. The CDR3 DNA follows: TGTGCCAGTGCACCGGACGGGAACTATGGCTACACCTTC. Variable domain in full (rest from reference TRBV19 and TRBJ1-2): DGGITQSPKYLFRKEGQNVTLSCEQNLNHDAMYWYRQDPGQGLRLIYYSQIVNDFQKGDIAEGYSVSREKKESFPLTVTSAQKNPTAFYLCASAPDGNYGYTFGSGTRLTVV.

The rearrangement links TRBV19 to TRBJ2-1; 8 nucleotides align to TRBD2. The CDR3 extends over 18 amino acids. V shed 5 bases, J shed 0 bases, and the junction held 12 bases outside the gene matches. Germline CDR1 and CDR2: LNHDA and SQIVND (reference sequence). In DNA, the CDR3 is TGTGCCAGTAGTTTCTCATCTAGCGGGCCGAGCTCCTACAATGAGCAGTTCTTC. It yields the protein CASSFSSSGPSSYNEQFF. Full variable domain (remainder filled in from reference TRBV19 and TRBJ2-1): DGGITQSPKYLFRKEGQNVTLSCEQNLNHDAMYWYRQDPGQGLRLIYYSQIVNDFQKGDIAEGYSVSREKKESFPLTVTSAQKNPTAFYLCASSFSSSGPSSYNEQFFGPGTRLTVL.

The genes are TRBV5-8 and TRBJ1-5; no reliable D call. The ends were cut back, 0 bases at V and 7 bases at J, with 23 bases in the middle. Germline CDR1 is SGHTS and CDR2 is YDEGEE. The CDR3 is made up of 18 amino acids. DNA of the CDR3: TGTGCCAGCAGCTTGGTATGGTCCAGTTCCACCTCGGGGCAGCCCCAGCATTTT. Translation: CASSLVWSSSTSGQPQHF.

V and J are TRBV23-1 and TRBJ2-7; D may be TRBD2 (5 bases). TRBV23-1 is classed as an ORF, of uncertain function. The ends were cut back, 3 bases at V and 4 bases at J, with 22 bases in the middle. The CDR3 consists of 17 residues. The CDR3 DNA is TGCGCCAGCAGTCACCCTAAGGATCGTAGGACTTCGTACGAGCAGTACTTC. Its protein product is CASSHPKDRRTSYEQYF.

The chain recombines TRBV5-5 with TRBJ1-4; D call uncertain. The V gene's germline CDR1 is SGHKS and CDR2 YYEKEE (reference sequence). Trimming left V 4 bases short and J 0 bases short, with 13 bases between. The CDR3 is 16 amino acids. CDR3 nucleotide sequence: TGTGCCAGCAGCATAGCAACCAGTACAACTAATGAAAAACTGTTTTTT. Protein sequence: CASSIATSTTNEKLFF.

The chain is built from TRBV15 and TRBJ2-3, with 9 positions matching TRBD2. The V and J ends lost 3 bases and 5 bases, in that order; junction bases with no gene match: 9. The CDR3 contains 16 residues. In germline, CDR1 is LNHNV, CDR2 YYDKDF (reference sequence). CDR3 coding DNA: TGTGCCACCAGCAGCTCCGTAGCGGGAGTGAGAGATACGCAGTATTTT. Translating it yields CATSSSVAGVRDTQYF.

The sample holds one count of this clone. The J gene is TRBJ2-7, the V gene TRBV28; 15 bases match TRBD2. V trimming: 7 bases; J trimming: 3 bases; junction bases outside the gene matches: 4. Germline V lookup: CDR1 MDHEN, CDR2 SYDVKM. This CDR3 comprises 15 residues. The CDR3 sequence is CASTTGLAGGYEQYF. Written as DNA, the CDR3 is TGTGCCAGCACCACGGGACTAGCGGGAGGCTACGAGCAGTACTTC.

This sequence joins TRBV19 and TRBJ1-5; a weak D match, TRBD1 (6 bases). V was pared by 4 bases and J by 6 bases, with 7 bases between. The CDR3 consists of 12 residues. In germline, CDR1 is LNHDA, CDR2 SQIVND (reference sequence). CDR3 residues: CASSNRAQPQHF. As DNA, the CDR3 is TGTGCCAGTAGTAACAGGGCTCAGCCCCAGCATTTT.

The chain couples TRBV6-1 to TRBJ2-1; 10 nucleotides line up with TRBD2. Trimming took 4 bases from V and 9 from J; bases not matched to a gene: 6. CDR1 is MNHNS and CDR2 is SASEGT in the germline V gene. The CDR3 covers 14 residues. Written as DNA, the CDR3 is TGTGCCAGCAGTGTAGGTAGCGGGAGGCTTGAGCAGTTCTTC. Amino acids: CASSVGSGRLEQFF.

This chain connects TRBV7-8 to TRBJ2-3; the D is unclear. V was trimmed by 4 bases and J by 2 bases, leaving 7 bases between them. The CDR3 is 13 residues long. In germline, CDR1 is SGHVS, CDR2 FQNEAQ. The CDR3 DNA reads as TGTGCCAGCAGCTCCCTTCTCACAGATACGCAGTATTTT. This codes for CASSSLLTDTQYF.

The count of this clone is one. This sequence joins TRBV5-1 and TRBJ2-7; D possibly corresponds to TRBD1 (6 bases). V was cut by 1 base and J by 2 bases, with 13 bases left in between. The germline CDR1 and CDR2 sequences are SGHRS and YFSETQ. The CDR3 spans 15 residues. DNA of the CDR3: TGCGCCAGCAGCTTGACGACCGGGACACCCTACGAGCAGTACTTC. Protein: CASSLTTGTPYEQYF.

The CDR3 bases are TGTGCCAGCAGTCCAACTCACTCACCAGTTCGGACCCAGTACTTC. It encodes CASSPTHSPVRTQYF. J is TRBJ2-5 and V is TRBV27; D not certain. Germline values: CDR1 MNHEY, CDR2 SMNVEV (reference sequence). This CDR3 is 15 amino acids long. The V gene lost 5 bases and the J gene lost 7 bases, with 20 bases spanning the gap.

This chain links TRBV28 with TRBJ2-5; 8 bases map to TRBD2. The J call may be faulty, since TRBJ2-7 better matches the DNA end. The CDR3 sequence is 15 residues long. Germline V lookup: CDR1 MDHEN, CDR2 SYDVKM. CDR3 DNA: TGTGCCAGCAGCCCGCCGGGGGGGACCCCCTACGAGCAGTACTTC. This sequence encodes CASSPPGGTPYEQYF.

The chain joins TRBV7-2 to TRBJ1-1; 9 bases match TRBD1. V was pared by 6 bases and J by 6 bases, with 8 bases of the junction left unmatched. CDR3 length equals 14 residues. The germline CDR1 and CDR2 sequences are SGHTA and FQGNSA. This CDR3 is CASSPTGGLAEAFF. In DNA, the CDR3 is TGTGCCAGCAGTCCCACAGGGGGCCTGGCTGAAGCTTTCTTT.

The chain links TRBV7-6 to TRBJ2-2, with 8 bases identical to TRBD2. The CDR3 is 17 amino acids. Germline V gene data show CDR1 as SGHVS and CDR2 as FNYEAQ. J lost 2 bases, V lost 5 bases, and 10 bases had no gene match. The CDR3 DNA follows: TGTGCCAGCAGCCCCCGGGAGGGGGGGTTCAACACCGGGGAGCTGTTTTTT. It encodes CASSPREGGFNTGELFF.

This chain links TRBV18 with TRBJ2-2; D not certain. CDR1 and CDR2 (germline): KGHSH, LQKENI. With 3 bases removed from V and 1 base from J, the gap between germline ends came to 12 bases. The CDR3 is 16 residues long. CDR3 amino acids: CASSPTRTENTGELFF. The CDR3, as DNA: TGTGCCAGCTCACCGACACGGACCGAGAACACCGGGGAGCTGTTTTTT.

This clone appeared a single time. This chain uses TRBV10-2 with TRBJ2-1; 13 bases are a match to TRBD2. CDR1 is WSHSY, CDR2 SAAADI, per germline. V lost 4 bases to trimming and J lost 4 bases; unmatched junction nucleotides: 4. The CDR3 has 16 amino acids. The CDR3 protein is CASSARLAGGYNEQFF. The DNA for the CDR3 is TGCGCCAGCAGTGCGCGACTAGCGGGAGGTTACAATGAGCAGTTCTTC.

In the case of this clone: Sequence at one end of the junction differs from germline and may be a read error. V and J are TRBV19 and TRBJ1-1, with 7 bases matching TRBD1. The germline CDR1 and CDR2 sequences are LNHDA and SQIVND (reference sequence). The CDR3 covers 14 residues. The CDR3 loop is CASSVDRVNTEAFF. In nucleotides, the CDR3 is TGTGCCAGTAGTGTAGACAGGGTAAACACTGAAGCTTTCTTT.

This clone was seen once. The chain combines TRBV11-3 with TRBJ2-7; 8 nucleotides align to TRBD2. The CDR3 contains 15 residues. Germline assignment: CDR1 SGHNT and CDR2 YENEEA. The ends lost 3 bases at V and 2 bases at J; junction bases unmatched: 6. CDR3 loop: CASSFPGLEPYEQYF. The CDR3 DNA is TGTGCCAGCAGCTTTCCGGGACTAGAACCCTACGAGCAGTACTTC.